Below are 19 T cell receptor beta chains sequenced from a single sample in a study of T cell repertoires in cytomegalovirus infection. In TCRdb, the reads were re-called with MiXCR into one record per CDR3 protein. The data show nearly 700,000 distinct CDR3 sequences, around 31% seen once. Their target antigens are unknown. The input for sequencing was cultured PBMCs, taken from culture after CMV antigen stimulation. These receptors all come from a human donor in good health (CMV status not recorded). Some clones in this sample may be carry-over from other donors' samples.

CDR3 sequence reads: CASSPDRGDTATFF. CDR3 DNA: TGTGCCAGCTCACCGGACAGGGGGGATACTGCGACTTTCTTT. The V and J genes are TRBV18 and TRBJ1-1, with 10 bases that match TRBD1. Looked up from germline, CDR1 is KGHSH and CDR2 is LQKENI. The CDR3 has 14 residues. The junction had 10 bases not matched to a gene; V was cut back by 3 bases and J by 12 bases.

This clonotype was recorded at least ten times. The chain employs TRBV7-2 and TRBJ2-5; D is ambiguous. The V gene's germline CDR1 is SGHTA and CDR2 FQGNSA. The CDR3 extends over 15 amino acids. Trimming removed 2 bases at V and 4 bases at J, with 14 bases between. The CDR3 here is CASSLRLTGGETQYF. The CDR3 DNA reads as TGTGCCAGCAGCTTACGGCTAACCGGTGGAGAGACCCAGTACTTC.

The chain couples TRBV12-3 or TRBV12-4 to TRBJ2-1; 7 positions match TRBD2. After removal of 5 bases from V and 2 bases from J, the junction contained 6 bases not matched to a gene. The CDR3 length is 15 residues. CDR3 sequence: CASSRNSGAYNEQFF. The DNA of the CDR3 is TGTGCCAGCAGTCGAAACAGCGGGGCCTACAATGAGCAGTTCTTC.

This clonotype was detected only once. CDR3 residues: CASMGQGTYYEQYF. CDR3 bases: TGTGCCAGCATGGGACAGGGGACCTACTACGAGCAGTACTTC. The genes are TRBV6-8 and TRBJ2-7; 10 bases match TRBD1. CDR3 size: 14 residues. Per the germline V gene, CDR1 is MNHGY and CDR2 is SAAAGT. Trimming removed 7 bases from V and 3 bases from J; junction bases left unmatched: 6.

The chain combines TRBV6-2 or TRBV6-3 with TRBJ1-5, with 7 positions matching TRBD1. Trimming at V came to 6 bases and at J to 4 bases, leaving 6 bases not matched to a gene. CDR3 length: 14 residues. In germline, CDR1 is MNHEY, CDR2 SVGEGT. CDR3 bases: TGTGCCAGCAGCTACGACAGGGAGAATCAGCCCCAGCATTTT. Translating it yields CASSYDRENQPQHF.

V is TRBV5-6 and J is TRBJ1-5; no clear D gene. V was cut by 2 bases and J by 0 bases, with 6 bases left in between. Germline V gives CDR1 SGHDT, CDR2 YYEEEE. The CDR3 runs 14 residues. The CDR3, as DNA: TGTGCCAGCAGCTTCTTGAGTAGCAATCAGCCCCAGCATTTT. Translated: CASSFLSSNQPQHF.

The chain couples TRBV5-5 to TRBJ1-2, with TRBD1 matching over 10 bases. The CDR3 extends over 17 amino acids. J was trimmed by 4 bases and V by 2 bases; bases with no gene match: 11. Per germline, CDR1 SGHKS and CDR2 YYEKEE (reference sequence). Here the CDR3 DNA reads TGTGCCAGCAGCTTTTCGCCCGACAGGGGGCAGGTCTATGGCTACACCTTC. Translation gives CASSFSPDRGQVYGYTF.

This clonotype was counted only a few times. The CDR3 protein is CASRTTGEETQYF. CDR3 DNA sequence: TGTGCCAGCAGAACGACAGGGGAAGAGACCCAGTACTTC. The chain recombines TRBV11-2 with TRBJ2-5; 8 bases are shared with TRBD1. The CDR3 has 13 residues. In germline, CDR1 is SGHAT, CDR2 FQNNGV. With 6 bases clipped from V and 3 bases from J, the junction kept 3 bases outside the gene matches. The variable domain in full, with the rest retrieved from reference TRBV11-2 and TRBJ2-5, is EAGVAQSPRYKIIEKRQSVAFWCNPISGHATLYWYQQILGQGPKLLIQFQNNGVVDDSQLPKDRFSAERLKGVDSTLKIQPAKLEDSAVYLCASRTTGEETQYFGPGTRLLVL.

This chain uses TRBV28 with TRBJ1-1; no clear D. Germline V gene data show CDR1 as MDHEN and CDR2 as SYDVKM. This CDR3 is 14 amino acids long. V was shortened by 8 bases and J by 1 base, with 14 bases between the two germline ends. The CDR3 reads CASRPPGRNTEAFF. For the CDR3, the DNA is TGTGCCAGCCGACCCCCGGGGAGGAACACTGAAGCTTTCTTT.

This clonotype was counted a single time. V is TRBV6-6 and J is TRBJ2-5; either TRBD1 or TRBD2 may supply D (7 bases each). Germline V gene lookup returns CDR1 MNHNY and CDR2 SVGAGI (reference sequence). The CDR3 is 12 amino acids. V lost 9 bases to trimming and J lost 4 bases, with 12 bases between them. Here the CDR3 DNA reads TGTGCCAGTCTCAGGGGGGGAGAGACCCAGTACTTC. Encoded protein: CASLRGGETQYF.

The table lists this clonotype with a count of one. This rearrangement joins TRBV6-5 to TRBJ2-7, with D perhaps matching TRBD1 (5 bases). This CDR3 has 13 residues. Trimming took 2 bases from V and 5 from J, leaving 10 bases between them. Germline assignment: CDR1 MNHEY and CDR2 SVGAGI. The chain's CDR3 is CASSYAGSDEQYF. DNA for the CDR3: TGTGCCAGCAGTTACGCAGGGTCCGACGAGCAGTACTTC.

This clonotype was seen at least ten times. The CDR3 region is CASSFSANTEAFF. The CDR3, as DNA: TGTGCCAGCAGCTTTTCAGCGAACACTGAAGCTTTCTTT. This chain connects TRBV7-9 to TRBJ1-1; D unclear. The CDR3 contains 13 residues. The V end was cut by 3 bases, the J end by 1 base, with 6 bases between. Germline CDR1 and CDR2: SEHNR and FQNEAQ (reference sequence).

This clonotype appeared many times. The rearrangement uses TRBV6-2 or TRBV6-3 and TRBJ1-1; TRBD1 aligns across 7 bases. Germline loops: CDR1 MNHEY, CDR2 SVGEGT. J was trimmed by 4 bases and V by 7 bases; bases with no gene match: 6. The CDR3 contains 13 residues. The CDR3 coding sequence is TGTGCCAGCAAGACAGGGCTAGGCACTGAAGCTTTCTTT. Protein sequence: CASKTGLGTEAFF.

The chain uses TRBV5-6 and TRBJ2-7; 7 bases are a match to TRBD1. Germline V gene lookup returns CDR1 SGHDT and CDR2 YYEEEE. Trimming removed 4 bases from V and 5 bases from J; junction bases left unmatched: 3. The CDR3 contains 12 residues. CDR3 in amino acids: CASSLGQHEQYF. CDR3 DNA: TGTGCCAGCAGCCTGGGACAGCACGAGCAGTACTTC.

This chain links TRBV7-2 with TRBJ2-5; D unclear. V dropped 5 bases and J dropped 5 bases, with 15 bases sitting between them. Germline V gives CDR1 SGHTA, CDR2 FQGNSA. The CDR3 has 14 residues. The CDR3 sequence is CASSASAGTETQYF. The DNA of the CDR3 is TGTGCCAGCAGCGCCTCAGCAGGAACTGAGACCCAGTACTTC.

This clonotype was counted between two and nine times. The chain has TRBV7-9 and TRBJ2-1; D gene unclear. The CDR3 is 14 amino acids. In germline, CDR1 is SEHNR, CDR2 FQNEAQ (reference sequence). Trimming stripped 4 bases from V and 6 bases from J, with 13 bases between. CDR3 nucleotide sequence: TGTGCCAGCAGCTATGGGCCTCGAACCAATGAGCAGTTCTTC. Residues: CASSYGPRTNEQFF.

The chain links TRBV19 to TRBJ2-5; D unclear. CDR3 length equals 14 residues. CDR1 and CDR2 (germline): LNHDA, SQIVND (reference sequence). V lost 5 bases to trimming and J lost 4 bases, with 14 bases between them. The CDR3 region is CASSPTIGRETQYF. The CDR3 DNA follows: TGTGCCAGTAGTCCCACGATCGGAAGAGAGACCCAGTACTTC.

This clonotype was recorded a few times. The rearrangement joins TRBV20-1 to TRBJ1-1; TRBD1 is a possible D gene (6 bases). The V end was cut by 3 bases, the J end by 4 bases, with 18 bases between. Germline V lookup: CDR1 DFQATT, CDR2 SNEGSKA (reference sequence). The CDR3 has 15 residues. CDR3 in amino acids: CSARTTQGFSTEAFF. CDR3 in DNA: TGCAGTGCTAGGACAACCCAGGGGTTTTCCACTGAAGCTTTCTTT.

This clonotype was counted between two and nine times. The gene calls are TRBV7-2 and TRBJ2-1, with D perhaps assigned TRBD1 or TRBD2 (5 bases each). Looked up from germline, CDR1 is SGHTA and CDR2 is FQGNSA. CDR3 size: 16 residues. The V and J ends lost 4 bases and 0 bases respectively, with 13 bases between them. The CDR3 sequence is CASSSGPHSSYNEQFF. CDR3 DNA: TGTGCCAGCAGCTCGGGACCTCACAGCTCCTACAATGAGCAGTTCTTC.